This entry describes one T cell receptor beta chain. The antigen remains unidentified. This specimen comes from a study of a mutant IDH1 vaccine in newly diagnosed glioma. Study-level information: With temozolomide cycles, or 4-6 weeks after radiotherapy alone, vaccination was started. Treated patients comprised about 60% males and about 40% females, mean age approximately 42 years. Patients previously underwent radiotherapy, temozolomide, or both, and most underwent both.

TCRdb's table, derived via immunoSEQ multiplex PCR, lists solely in-frame clones and lacks some. Here the sample spans tens of thousands of clones, 75% to 80% being singletons. The sample's time point: week 5, during vaccination. The investigators gave 300 ug of mutant IDH1 20-mer peptide in each vaccine dose, together with topical imiquimod. Donors had new IDH1-mutant astrocytomas of WHO grade 3 or 4 (ATRX-lost). The CDR3 covers 12 residues. V shed 8 bases, J shed 5 bases, and the junction held 4 bases outside the gene matches. Germline values: CDR1 MNHEY, CDR2 SVGAGI. The rearrangement uses TRBV6-5 and TRBJ2-7; the match to TRBD1 covers 9 bases. The TCR was taken from a man aged 35-49 years with glioma. Source: PBMCs, taken from a glioma patient whose treatment included an IDH1 peptide vaccine. The CDR3 coding sequence is TGTGCCAGCCATAGACAGGGGGACGAGCAGTACTTC. As protein: CASHRQGDEQYF.